Listed below are T cell receptor beta chains from one sample, sequenced in a study of CXCR3-negative and CXCR3-positive naive CD8 T cells. TCRdb re-called the 5' RACE reads; every CDR3 protein appears as one record, without DNA. The table gives about 84,000 distinct CDR3 sequences; the top ten clones make up about 0.62% of it. The sequenced sample was naive CXCR3+ CD8+ T cells from blood. The receptors here all came from a human donor in good health. Some clones in this sample may be carry-over from other donors' samples. The CDR3 runs from the conserved cysteine through the conserved F or W. Each record gives: J gene, V gene, CDR3 protein.

J gene: TRBJ2-7; V gene: TRBV7-9; CDR3 protein: CASSFFGGQEPYEQYF
J gene: TRBJ2-7; V gene: TRBV29-1; CDR3 protein: CSVVGPSYEQYF
J gene: TRBJ2-7; V gene: TRBV5-1; CDR3 protein: CASSFDRAYEQYF
J gene: TRBJ2-7; V gene: TRBV6-5; CDR3 protein: CASSYSKWVEQYF
J gene: TRBJ2-3; V gene: TRBV27; CDR3 protein: CASSSASGSYTDTQYF
J gene: TRBJ2-5; V gene: TRBV29-1; CDR3 protein: CSVETGRGIQETQYF
J gene: TRBJ1-1; V gene: TRBV21-1; CDR3 protein: CASSKGRQGAVTEAFF
J gene: TRBJ2-7; V gene: TRBV6-5; CDR3 protein: CASRPGHLYCYEQYF
J gene: TRBJ2-7; V gene: TRBV28; CDR3 protein: CASSPSGSSYEQYF
J gene: TRBJ2-7; V gene: TRBV28; CDR3 protein: CASTRTGHERQYF
J gene: TRBJ2-5; V gene: TRBV28; CDR3 protein: CASSSGIAGETQYF
J gene: TRBJ1-1; V gene: TRBV15; CDR3 protein: CATSRPNEAEIEAFF
J gene: TRBJ2-2; V gene: TRBV5-5; CDR3 protein: CASSLDSPTGELFF
J gene: TRBJ2-2; V gene: TRBV25-1; CDR3 protein: CASRDRAGHTGELFF
J gene: TRBJ1-2; V gene: TRBV29-1; CDR3 protein: CSVDRGLYGYTF
J gene: TRBJ2-7; V gene: TRBV20-1; CDR3 protein: CSARGPGTGFYEQYF
J gene: TRBJ2-2; V gene: TRBV20-1; CDR3 protein: CSARDGRRLAGVPGELFF
J gene: TRBJ2-1; V gene: TRBV11-2; CDR3 protein: CASSLAGLAGGPSSYNEQFF
J gene: TRBJ2-3; V gene: TRBV4-2; CDR3 protein: CASSQDSFRPITDTQYF
J gene: TRBJ1-1; V gene: TRBV15; CDR3 protein: CATWENTEAFF
J gene: TRBJ1-4; V gene: TRBV4-2; CDR3 protein: CASSQEGGQGHEKLFF
J gene: TRBJ2-1; V gene: TRBV6-5; CDR3 protein: CASTLSPTVRYNEQSF
J gene: TRBJ2-5; V gene: TRBV14; CDR3 protein: CASSQEIGAETQYF
J gene: TRBJ2-7; V gene: TRBV28; CDR3 protein: CASSFGDYEQYF
J gene: TRBJ1-2; V gene: TRBV18; CDR3 protein: CASSLAGLSYGYTF
J gene: TRBJ2-3; V gene: TRBV28; CDR3 protein: CASSFYTSGGGTQYF
J gene: TRBJ2-3; V gene: TRBV29-1; CDR3 protein: CSVEGTSTSTDTQYF
J gene: TRBJ2-2; V gene: TRBV5-5; CDR3 protein: CASSPTPTGGRTGELFF
J gene: TRBJ1-6; V gene: TRBV7-8; CDR3 protein: CASSLALFDSPLHF
J gene: TRBJ2-1; V gene: TRBV29-1; CDR3 protein: CSVMGNNEQFF
J gene: TRBJ1-6; V gene: TRBV11-3; CDR3 protein: CASSATRESQNSPLHF
J gene: TRBJ2-5; V gene: TRBV28; CDR3 protein: CASSYLEGDQETQYF